The following is a T cell receptor (beta chain) sequence with its context. The germline V gene has CDR1 MNHEY and CDR2 SMNVEV (reference sequence). The CDR3 spans 13 residues. Deletions cut 3 bases from V and 1 base from J, with 6 bases between. Some clones are missing from TCRdb's copy, which holds only in-frame ones; the method was immunoSEQ multiplex PCR. This sample has around 300,000 clones; around 86% occur once, and the top ten carry around 15%. The record originates from a study of shared clonotypes between healthy human individuals. The wider study: The plates for each donor numbered three CD4 naive, three CD4 memory, two CD8 naive and one CD8 memory.

Sequenced sample: memory CD8+ T cells sorted from blood. Subset noted: CD45RO+ cells pooled with CCR7-negative TemRA cells. This chain uses TRBV27 with TRBJ1-1, with D hard to call. The TCR originated in a man aged 18 to 29 in good health. CDR3 nucleotides: TGTGCCAGCAGTTTTATGGAGAACACTGAAGCTTTCTTT. This translates into CASSFMENTEAFF.